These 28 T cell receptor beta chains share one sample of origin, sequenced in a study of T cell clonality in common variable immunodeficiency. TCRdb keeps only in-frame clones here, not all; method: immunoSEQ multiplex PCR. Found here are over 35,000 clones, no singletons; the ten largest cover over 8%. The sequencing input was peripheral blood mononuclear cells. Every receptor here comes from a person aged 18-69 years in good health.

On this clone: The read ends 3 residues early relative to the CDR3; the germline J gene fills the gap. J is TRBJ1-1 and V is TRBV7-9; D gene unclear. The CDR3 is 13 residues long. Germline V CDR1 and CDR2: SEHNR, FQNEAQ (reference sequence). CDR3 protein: CASSSPGVETAFF. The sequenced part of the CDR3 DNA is TGTGCCAGCAGCTCACCGGGTGTGGAGACA.

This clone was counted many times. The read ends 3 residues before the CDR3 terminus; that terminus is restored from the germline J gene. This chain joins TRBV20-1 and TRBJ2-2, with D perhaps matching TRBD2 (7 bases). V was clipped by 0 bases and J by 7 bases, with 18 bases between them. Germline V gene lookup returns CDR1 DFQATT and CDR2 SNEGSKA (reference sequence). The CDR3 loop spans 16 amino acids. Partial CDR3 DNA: TGCAGTGCTAGAGATCCCTCACGGGGGGCTGACGGGGAG. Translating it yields CSARDPSRGADGE. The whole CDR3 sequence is CSARDPSRGADGELFF.

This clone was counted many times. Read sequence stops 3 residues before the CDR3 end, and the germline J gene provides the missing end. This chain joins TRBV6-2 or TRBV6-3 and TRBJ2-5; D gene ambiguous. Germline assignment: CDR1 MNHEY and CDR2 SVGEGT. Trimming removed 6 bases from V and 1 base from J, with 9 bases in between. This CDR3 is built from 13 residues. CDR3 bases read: TGTGCCAGCAGGTCGGTCACCCAAGAGACC. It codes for CASRSVTQET. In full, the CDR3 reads CASRSVTQETQYF.

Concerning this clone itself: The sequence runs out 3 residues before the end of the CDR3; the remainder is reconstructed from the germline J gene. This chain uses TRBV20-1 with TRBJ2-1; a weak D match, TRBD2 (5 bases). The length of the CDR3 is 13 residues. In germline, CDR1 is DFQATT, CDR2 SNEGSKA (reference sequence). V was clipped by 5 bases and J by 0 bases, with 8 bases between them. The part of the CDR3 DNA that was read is TGCAGTGCTTTAGCGTCCTCCTACAATGAG. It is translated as CSALASSYNE. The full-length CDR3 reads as CSALASSYNEQFF.

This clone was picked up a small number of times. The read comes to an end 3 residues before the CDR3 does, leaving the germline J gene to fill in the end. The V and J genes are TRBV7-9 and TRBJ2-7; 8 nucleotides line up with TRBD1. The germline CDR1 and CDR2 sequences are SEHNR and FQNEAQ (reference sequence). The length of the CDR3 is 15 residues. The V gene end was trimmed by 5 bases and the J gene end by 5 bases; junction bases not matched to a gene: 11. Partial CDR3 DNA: TGTGCCAGCAGCCTCCAGGGGGCCCGCTGGGACGAG. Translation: CASSLQGARWDE. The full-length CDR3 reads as CASSLQGARWDEQYF.

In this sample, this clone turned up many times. This CDR3 reads CAMGPNRDTQYF. Incomplete CDR3 DNA: TGTGCCATGGGGCCTAATCGAGATACG. This chain uses TRBV10-3 with TRBJ2-3, with D possibly TRBD1 on 5 matching bases. The CDR3 end is not reached by the read, which stops 3 residues before it; the germline J gene fills it in. V lost 9 bases and J 5 bases, leaving 12 bases between the germline ends. Germline V gene lookup returns CDR1 ENHRY and CDR2 SYGVKD. The CDR3 length is 12 residues.

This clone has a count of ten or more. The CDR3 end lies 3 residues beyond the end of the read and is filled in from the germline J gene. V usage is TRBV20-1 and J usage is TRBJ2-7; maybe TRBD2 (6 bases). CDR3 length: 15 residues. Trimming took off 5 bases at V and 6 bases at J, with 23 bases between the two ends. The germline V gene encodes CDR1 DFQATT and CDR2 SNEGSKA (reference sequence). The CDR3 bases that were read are TGCAGTGCTGTCCACATTCAGACTAGGGGCTCCGAG. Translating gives CSAVHIQTRGSE. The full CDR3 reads CSAVHIQTRGSEQYF.

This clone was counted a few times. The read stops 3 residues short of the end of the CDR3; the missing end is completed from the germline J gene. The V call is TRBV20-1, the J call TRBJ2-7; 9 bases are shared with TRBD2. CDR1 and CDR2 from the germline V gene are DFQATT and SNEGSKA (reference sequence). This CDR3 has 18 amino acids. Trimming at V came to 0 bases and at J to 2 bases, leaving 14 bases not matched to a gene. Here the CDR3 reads CSARDLDTSGFSPYEQYF. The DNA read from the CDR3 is TGCAGTGCTAGAGATTTAGATACTAGCGGGTTTTCCCCCTACGAG.

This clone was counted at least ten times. The CDR3 loop reads CASSSGTGVGKLFF. Partial CDR3 DNA: TGTGCCAGTAGTTCCGGGACAGGGGTCGGAAAA. This chain links TRBV19 with TRBJ1-4; 10 nucleotides match TRBD1. Read data end 3 residues before the CDR3 end; the end is taken from the germline J gene. J was trimmed by 10 bases and V by 5 bases; bases with no gene match: 7. From germline, CDR1 is LNHDA and CDR2 SQIVND (reference sequence). The CDR3 runs 14 residues.

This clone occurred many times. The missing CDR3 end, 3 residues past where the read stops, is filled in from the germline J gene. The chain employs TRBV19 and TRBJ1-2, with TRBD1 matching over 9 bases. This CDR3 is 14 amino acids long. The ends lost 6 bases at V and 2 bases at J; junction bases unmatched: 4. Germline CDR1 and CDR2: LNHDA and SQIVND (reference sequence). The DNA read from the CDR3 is TGTGCCAGTAGGGCGGGACAGGGAAACTATGGC. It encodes CASRAGQGNYG. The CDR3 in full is CASRAGQGNYGYTF. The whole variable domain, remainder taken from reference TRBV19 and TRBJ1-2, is DGGITQSPKYLFRKEGQNVTLSCEQNLNHDAMYWYRQDPGQGLRLIYYSQIVNDFQKGDIAEGYSVSREKKESFPLTVTSAQKNPTAFYLCASRAGQGNYGYTFGSGTRLTVV.

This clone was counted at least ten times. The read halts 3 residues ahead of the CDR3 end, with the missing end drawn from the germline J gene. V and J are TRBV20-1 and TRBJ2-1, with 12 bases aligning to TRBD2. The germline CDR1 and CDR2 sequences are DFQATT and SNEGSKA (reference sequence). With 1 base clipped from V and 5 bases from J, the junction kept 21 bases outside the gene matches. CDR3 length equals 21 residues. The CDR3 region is CSARGKRLETSGSYGDNEQFF. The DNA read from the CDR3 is TGCAGTGCTAGAGGGAAACGCCTGGAGACTAGCGGGAGTTACGGCGACAATGAG.

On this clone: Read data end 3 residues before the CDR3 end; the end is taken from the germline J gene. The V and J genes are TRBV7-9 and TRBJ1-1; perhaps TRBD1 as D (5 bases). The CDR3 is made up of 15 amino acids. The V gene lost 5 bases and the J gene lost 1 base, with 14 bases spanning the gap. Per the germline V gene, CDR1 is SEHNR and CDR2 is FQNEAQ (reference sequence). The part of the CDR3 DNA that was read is TGTGCCAGCAGCCTACCCCACGGGGGGAACACTGAA. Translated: CASSLPHGGNTE. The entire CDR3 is CASSLPHGGNTEAFF.

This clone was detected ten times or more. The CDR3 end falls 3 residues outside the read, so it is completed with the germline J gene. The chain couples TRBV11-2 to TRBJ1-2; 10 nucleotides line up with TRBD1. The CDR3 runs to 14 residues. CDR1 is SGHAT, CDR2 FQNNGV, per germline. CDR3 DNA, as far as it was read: TGTGCCAGCAGGTCCGGACAGGGGGATGACGGC. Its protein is CASRSGQGDDG. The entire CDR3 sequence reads CASRSGQGDDGYTF.

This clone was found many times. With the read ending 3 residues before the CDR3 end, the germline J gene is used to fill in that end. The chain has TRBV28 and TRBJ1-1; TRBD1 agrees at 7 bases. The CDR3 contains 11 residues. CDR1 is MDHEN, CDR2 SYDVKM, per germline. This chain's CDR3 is CASRETGRAFF. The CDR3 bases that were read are TGTGCCAGCAGGGAGACAGGGAGA.

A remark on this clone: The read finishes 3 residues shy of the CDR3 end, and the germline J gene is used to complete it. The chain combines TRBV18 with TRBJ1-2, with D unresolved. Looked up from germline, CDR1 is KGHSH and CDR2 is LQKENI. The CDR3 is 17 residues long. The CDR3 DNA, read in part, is TGTGCCAGCTCACACGCACTAGCGGAACATAAGAAGGACGAC. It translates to CASSHALAEHKKDD. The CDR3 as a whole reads CASSHALAEHKKDDYTF. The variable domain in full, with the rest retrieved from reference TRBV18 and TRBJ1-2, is NAGVMQNPRHLVRRRGQEARLRCSPMKGHSHVYWYRQLPEEGLKFMVYLQKENIIDESGMPKERFSAEFPKEGPSILRIQQVVRGDSAAYFCASSHALAEHKKDDYTFGSGTRLTVV.

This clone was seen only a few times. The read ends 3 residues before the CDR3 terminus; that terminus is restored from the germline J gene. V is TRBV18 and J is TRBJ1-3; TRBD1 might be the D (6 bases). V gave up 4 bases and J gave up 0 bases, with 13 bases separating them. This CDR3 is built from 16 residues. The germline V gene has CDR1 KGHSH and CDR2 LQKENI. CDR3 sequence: CASSRPTGHSGNTIYF. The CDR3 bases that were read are TGTGCCAGCTCACGACCGACAGGCCACTCTGGAAACACC.

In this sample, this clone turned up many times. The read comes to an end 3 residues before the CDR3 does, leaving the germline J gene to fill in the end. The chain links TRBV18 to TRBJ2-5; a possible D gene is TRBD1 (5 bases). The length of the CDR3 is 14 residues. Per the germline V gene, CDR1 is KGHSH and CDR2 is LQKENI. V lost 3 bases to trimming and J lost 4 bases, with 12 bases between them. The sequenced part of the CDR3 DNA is TGTGCCAGCTCACCGGACACCAGGGTAGAGACC. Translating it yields CASSPDTRVET. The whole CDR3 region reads CASSPDTRVETQYF.

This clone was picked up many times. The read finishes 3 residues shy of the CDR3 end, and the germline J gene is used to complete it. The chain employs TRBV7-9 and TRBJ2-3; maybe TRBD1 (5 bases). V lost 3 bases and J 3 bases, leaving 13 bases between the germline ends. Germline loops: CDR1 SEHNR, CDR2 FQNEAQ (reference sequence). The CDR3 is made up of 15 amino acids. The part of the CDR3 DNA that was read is TGTGCCAGCAGCTTTTTCCAGGGTGGGACAGATACG. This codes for CASSFFQGGTDT. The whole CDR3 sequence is CASSFFQGGTDTQYF.

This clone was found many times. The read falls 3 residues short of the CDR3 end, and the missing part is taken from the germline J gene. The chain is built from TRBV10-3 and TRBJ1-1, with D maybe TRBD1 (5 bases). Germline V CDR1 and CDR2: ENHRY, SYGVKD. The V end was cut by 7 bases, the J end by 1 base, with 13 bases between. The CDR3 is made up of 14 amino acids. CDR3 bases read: TGTGCCATCAAAGGCGTCCAGGGGAACACTGAA. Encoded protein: CAIKGVQGNTE. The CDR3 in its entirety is CAIKGVQGNTEAFF.

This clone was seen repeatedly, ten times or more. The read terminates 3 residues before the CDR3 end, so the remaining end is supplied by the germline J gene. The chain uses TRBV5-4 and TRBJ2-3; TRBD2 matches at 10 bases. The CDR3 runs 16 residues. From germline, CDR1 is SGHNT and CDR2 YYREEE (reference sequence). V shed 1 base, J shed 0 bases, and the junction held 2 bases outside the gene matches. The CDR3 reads CASSLKLAGSTDTQYF. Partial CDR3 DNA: TGTGCCAGCAGCTTGAAACTAGCGGGGAGCACAGATACG. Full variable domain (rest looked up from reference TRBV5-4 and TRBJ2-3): ETGVTQSPTHLIKTRGQQVTLRCSSQSGHNTVSWYQQALGQGPQFIFQYYREEENGRGNFPPRFSGLQFPNYSSELNVNALELDDSALYLCASSLKLAGSTDTQYFGPGTRLTVL.

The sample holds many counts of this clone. CDR3 DNA, as far as it was read: TGCAGTGCTCGGACAGGCGTCAATCAGCCC. Translation gives CSARTGVNQP. The entire CDR3 sequence reads CSARTGVNQPQHF. The rearrangement links TRBV20-1 to TRBJ1-5, with 7 bases fitting TRBD1. Read data end 3 residues before the CDR3 end; the end is taken from the germline J gene. The V and J ends lost 5 bases and 3 bases, in that order; junction bases with no gene match: 4. Germline V gene data show CDR1 as DFQATT and CDR2 as SNEGSKA (reference sequence). This CDR3 region has 13 residues.

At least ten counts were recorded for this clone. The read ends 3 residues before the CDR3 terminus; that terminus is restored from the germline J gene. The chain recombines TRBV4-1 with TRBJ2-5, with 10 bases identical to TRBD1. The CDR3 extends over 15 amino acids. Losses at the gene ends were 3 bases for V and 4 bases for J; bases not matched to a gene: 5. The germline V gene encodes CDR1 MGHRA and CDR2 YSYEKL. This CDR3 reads CASSQGQGMTETQYF. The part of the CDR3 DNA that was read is TGCGCCAGCAGCCAGGGACAGGGGATGACAGAGACC.

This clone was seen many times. Partial CDR3 DNA: TGTGCCAGTACAGGAATGGGGGCGCGGGGGGAGACG. The encoded protein is CASTGMGARGET. The whole CDR3 is CASTGMGARGETQYF. V gene TRBV19 combines with J gene TRBJ2-3, with 8 positions matching TRBD2. The read is 3 residues too short to cover the CDR3 end, so that end is filled in from the germline J gene. The CDR3 is 15 residues long. CDR1 and CDR2 (germline): LNHDA, SQIVND (reference sequence). The whole variable domain, remainder taken from reference TRBV19 and TRBJ2-3, is DGGITQSPKYLFRKEGQNVTLSCEQNLNHDAMYWYRQDPGQGLRLIYYSQIVNDFQKGDIAEGYSVSREKKESFPLTVTSAQKNPTAFYLCASTGMGARGETQYFGPGTRLTVL.

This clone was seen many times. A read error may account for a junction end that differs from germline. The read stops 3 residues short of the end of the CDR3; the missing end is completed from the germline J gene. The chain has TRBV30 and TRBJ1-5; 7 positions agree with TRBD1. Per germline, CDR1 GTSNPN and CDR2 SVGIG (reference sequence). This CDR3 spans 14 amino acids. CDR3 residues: CAWSKGGSSQPQHF. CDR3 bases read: TGTGCCTGGAGTAAAGGGGGCAGCAGTCAGCCC.

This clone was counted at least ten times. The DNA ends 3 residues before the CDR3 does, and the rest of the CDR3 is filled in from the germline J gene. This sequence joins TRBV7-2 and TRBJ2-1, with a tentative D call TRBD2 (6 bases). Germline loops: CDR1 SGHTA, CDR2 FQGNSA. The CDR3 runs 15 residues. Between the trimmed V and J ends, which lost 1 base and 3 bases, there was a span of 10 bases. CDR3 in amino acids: CASSLVAGNYNEQFF. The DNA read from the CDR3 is TGTGCCAGCAGCTTAGTTGCGGGGAACTACAATGAG.

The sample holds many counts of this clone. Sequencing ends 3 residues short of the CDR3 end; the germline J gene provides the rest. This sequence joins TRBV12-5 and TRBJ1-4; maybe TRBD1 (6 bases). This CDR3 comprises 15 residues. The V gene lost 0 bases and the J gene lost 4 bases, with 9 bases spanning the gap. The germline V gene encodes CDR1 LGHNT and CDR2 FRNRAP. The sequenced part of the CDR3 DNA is TGTGCTAGTGGTTTGGTCCAGGGGCATAATGAAAAA. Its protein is CASGLVQGHNEK. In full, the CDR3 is CASGLVQGHNEKLFF.

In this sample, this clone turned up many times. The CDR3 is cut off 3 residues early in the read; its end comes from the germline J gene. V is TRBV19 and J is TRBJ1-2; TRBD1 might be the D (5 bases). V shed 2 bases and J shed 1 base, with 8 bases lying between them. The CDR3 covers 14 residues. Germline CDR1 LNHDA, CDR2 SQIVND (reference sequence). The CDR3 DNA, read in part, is TGTGCCAGTAGTATATCGGGGGATAACTATGGC. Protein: CASSISGDNYG. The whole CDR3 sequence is CASSISGDNYGYTF.

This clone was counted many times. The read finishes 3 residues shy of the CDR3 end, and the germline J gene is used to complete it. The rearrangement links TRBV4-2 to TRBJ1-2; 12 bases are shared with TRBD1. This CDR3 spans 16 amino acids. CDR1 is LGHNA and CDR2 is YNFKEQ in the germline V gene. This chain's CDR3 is CASSQVPGQGADGYTF. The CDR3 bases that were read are TGTGCCAGCAGCCAAGTCCCGGGACAGGGGGCTGACGGC.